This T cell receptor (beta chain) came from a study of T cell responses to AZD1222 COVID-19 vaccine. Study-level information: Pooled samples include second doses given at about 4 or 12 weeks.

This CDR3 spans 18 amino acids. Germline CDR1 reads SGHTA; CDR2 reads FQGNSA. V was pared by 5 bases and J by 4 bases, with 16 bases of the junction left unmatched. Data came from immunoSEQ multiplex PCR; TCRdb stores just in-frame clones and leaves some out. The sample lists some 120,000 clones, 88% occurring once. This specimen was peripheral blood, taken on day 0 of AZD1222 vaccination. The chain employs TRBV7-2 and TRBJ2-1, with 8 bases fitting TRBD2. This receptor was taken from an adult in good health. The CDR3 nucleotides read TGTGCCAGCAGCCAAGAGTCATGGGCGGGGGGATATTACAATGAGCAGTTCTTC. Translation gives CASSQESWAGGYYNEQFF.